This T cell receptor (beta chain) was profiled in a study of cytomegalovirus exposure and HLA in healthy donors. Overall study: There were some 380 genotyped donors. Of these, roughly 84% fell in the genetic ancestry cluster associated with self-reported Caucasian donors.

The V and J ends lost 5 bases and 8 bases, in that order; junction bases with no gene match: 4. The CDR3 extends over 14 amino acids. CDR1 is LNHDA and CDR2 is SQIVND in the germline V gene (reference sequence). A remark on this clone: Antigen unknown.

Researchers ran the PCR with 60 Vbeta and 13 Jbeta primers. The protocol was immunoSEQ multiplex PCR, while the TCRdb copy is restricted to in-frame clones and leaves out a portion. Among roughly 110,000 clones listed, roughly 75% were seen once. Study-wide points: A later analysis found that most CMV-associated TCR beta chains appeared HLA-restricted. In a later analysis, a genetic analysis reported fewer productive-TCR N-insertions in an Asian-associated ancestry cluster than the cohort average.

The clonotype originates from a man aged 40-55 years in good health and CMV-seronegative. Sequencing used PBMCs. This rearrangement joins TRBV19 to TRBJ1-6; 9 bases match TRBD1. This CDR3 reads CASSPGQGDSPLHF. For the CDR3, the DNA is TGTGCCAGTAGTCCGGGACAGGGAGATTCACCCCTCCACTTT.